This TCR beta chain was documented in a study of CD4+ T cells in melanoma. Study observations and caveats: In melanoma, neoantigen-specific CD4+ T cells reportedly differed in differentiation state. CD8+ T cell, macrophage and B cell function reportedly correlated with neoantigen-specific CD4+ T cells.

Produced via immunoSEQ multiplex PCR; TCRdb's table is partial and in-frame only. The top ten hold about 3.5% of the sample, which has over 100,000 clones, 92% seen once. A remark on this clone: Its cognate antigen is unknown.

The sample comprised peripheral blood. This TCR was recovered from a human donor with melanoma.

The CDR3 nucleotides read TGCGCCAGCAGCGCTCAGGGGGCTCAAATCTCCTACGAGCAGTACTTC. It codes for CASSAQGAQISYEQYF. This chain joins TRBV5-1 and TRBJ2-7; 8 bases agree with TRBD1. The germline gives CDR1 SGHRS, CDR2 YFSETQ. The junction had 9 bases not matched to a gene; V was cut back by 4 bases and J by 0 bases. The CDR3 sequence is 16 residues long.